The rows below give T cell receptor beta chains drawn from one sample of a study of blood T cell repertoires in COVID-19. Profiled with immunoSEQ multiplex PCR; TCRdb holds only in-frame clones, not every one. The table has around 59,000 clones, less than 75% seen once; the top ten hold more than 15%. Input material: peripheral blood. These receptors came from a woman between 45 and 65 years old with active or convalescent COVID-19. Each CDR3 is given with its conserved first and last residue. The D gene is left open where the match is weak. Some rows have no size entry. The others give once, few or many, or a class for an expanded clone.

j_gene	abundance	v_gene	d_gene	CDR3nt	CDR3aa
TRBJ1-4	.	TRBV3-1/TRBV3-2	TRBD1	TGTGCCAGCAGCCAAGACCCGGACAGGGGAAATGAAAAACTGTTTTTT	CASSQDPDRGNEKLFF
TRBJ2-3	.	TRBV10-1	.	TGCGCCAGCCATGCGGCAGGGTCAGATACGCAGTATTTT	CASHAAGSDTQYF
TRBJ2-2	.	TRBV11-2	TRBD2	TGTGCCAGCAGCTTACTAGCGGGAAACACCGGGGAGCTGTTTTTT	CASSLLAGNTGELFF
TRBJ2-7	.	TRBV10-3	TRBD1	TGTGCCATCGCGGGACAGGGGGTTGACTACGAGCAGTACTTC	CAIAGQGVDYEQYF
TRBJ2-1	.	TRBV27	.	TGTGCCAGCAGTCCCTCAGACAGCTCCTACAATGAGCAGTTCTTC	CASSPSDSSYNEQFF
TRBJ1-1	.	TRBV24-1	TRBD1	TGTGCCACCAGTGATTTGCACGGACAGGGGCCCCAGAACACTGAAGCTTTCTTT	CATSDLHGQGPQNTEAFF
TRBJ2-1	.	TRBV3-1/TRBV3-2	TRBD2	TGTGCCAGCAGCCATTATGCACTAGCGGGAGTGGGTGAGCAGTTCTTC	CASSHYALAGVGEQFF
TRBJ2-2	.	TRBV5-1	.	TGCGCCAGCAGCTTTCGGGGCGGGGAGCTGTTTTTT	CASSFRGGELFF
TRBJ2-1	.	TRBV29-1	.	TGCAGCGTTCAGGGGTACAATGAGCAGTTCTTC	CSVQGYNEQFF
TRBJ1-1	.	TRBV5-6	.	TGTGCCAGCAGCTTGGAGTATTCAGGGGATGAAGCTTTCTTT	CASSLEYSGDEAFF
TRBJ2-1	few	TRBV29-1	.	TGCAGCTTTTGGGGGGTCGCGGATGAGCAGTTCTTC	CSFWGVADEQFF
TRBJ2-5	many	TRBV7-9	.	TGTGCCAGCGAACGCTACAGGGCCCGATACCAAGAGACCCAGTACTTC	CASERYRARYQETQYF
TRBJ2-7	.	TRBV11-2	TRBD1	TGTGCCAGCAGCTTAGGGGGACAGGGACGGTACGAGCAGTACTTC	CASSLGGQGRYEQYF
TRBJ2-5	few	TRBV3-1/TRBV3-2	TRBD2	TGTGCCAGCAGCGGCCGGGACTACCCACAAGAGACCCAGTACTTC	CASSGRDYPQETQYF
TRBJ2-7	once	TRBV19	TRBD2	TGTGCCAGTAGTCCCAGCGGGAGAAACAACGAGCAGTACTTC	CASSPSGRNNEQYF
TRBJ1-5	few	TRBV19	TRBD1	TGTGCCAGTAGTATCAGGACAGGGGGCGCGGGAGGCAATCAGCCCCAGCATTTT	CASSIRTGGAGGNQPQHF
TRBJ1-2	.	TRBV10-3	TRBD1	TGTGCCATCAGTGATTGGACAGGGGAGATTAACTATGGCTACACCTTC	CAISDWTGEINYGYTF
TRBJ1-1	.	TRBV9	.	TGTGCCAGCAGCGCGGGATCGGGAGGCACTGAAGCTTTCTTT	CASSAGSGGTEAFF
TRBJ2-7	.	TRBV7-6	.	TGTGCCAGCAGCGAACAGGTTGGGCCTTACGAGCAGTACTTC	CASSEQVGPYEQYF
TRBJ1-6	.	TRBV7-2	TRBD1	TGTGCCAGCAGCCCGGGACAGACTAATTCACCCCTCCACTTT	CASSPGQTNSPLHF
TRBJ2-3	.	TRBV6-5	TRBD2	TGTGCCAGCACCCAGCGGCGGGAGGCAGATACGCAGTATTTT	CASTQRREADTQYF
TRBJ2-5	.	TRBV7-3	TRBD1	TGTGCCAGCAGAAAAGGACAGGGGGAAGAGACCCAGTACTTC	CASRKGQGEETQYF
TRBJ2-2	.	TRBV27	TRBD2	TGTGCCAGCAGTTCAGCTAGCGGATCTACGAACACCGGGGAGCTGTTTTTT	CASSSASGSTNTGELFF
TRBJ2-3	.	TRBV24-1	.	TGTGCCACCAGTGGTCTCGGCGGTTCCACAGATACGCAGTATTTT	CATSGLGGSTDTQYF
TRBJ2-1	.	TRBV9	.	TGTGCCAGCAGCGTAGAGAGGGAGTGGGATGAGCAGTTCTTC	CASSVEREWDEQFF
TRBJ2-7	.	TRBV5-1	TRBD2	TGCGCCAGCAGCCTTGGAGGGGAGGGCGGGAGCGAGCAGTACTTC	CASSLGGEGGSEQYF
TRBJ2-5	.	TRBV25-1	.	TGTGCCAGCAGTGAGCGGCGCCAGATCGGTGCAGAGACCCAGTACTTC	CASSERRQIGAETQYF
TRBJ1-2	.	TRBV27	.	TGTGCCAGCAGCTCTTGGGGGGGAGCTAACTATGGCTACACCTTC	CASSSWGGANYGYTF
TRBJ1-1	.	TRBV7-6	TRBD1	TGTGCCAGCAGCTTAGGCCCAGGGGGAAGTCAAGGCACTGAAGCTTTCTTT	CASSLGPGGSQGTEAFF
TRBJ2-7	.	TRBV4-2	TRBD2	TGTGCCAGCAGCCAAGCGACTAGCGTACACTACGAGCAGTACTTC	CASSQATSVHYEQYF
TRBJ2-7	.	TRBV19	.	TGTGCCAGTAGTGTCTCCGGGACATCCGGGGCCGAGCAGTACTTC	CASSVSGTSGAEQYF
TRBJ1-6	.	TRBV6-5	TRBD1	TGTGCCAGCAGTTACAGGGGGCCTTCACCCCTCCACTTT	CASSYRGPSPLHF
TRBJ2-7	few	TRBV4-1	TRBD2	TGCGCCAGCAGCCAGGCCAGCGGGAGCGAGCAGTACTTC	CASSQASGSEQYF
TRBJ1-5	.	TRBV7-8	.	TGTGCCAGCAGCGTAGACAGGCTAGACAATCAGCCCCAGCATTTT	CASSVDRLDNQPQHF
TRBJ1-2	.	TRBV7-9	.	TGTGCCAGCAGCTATCCTAACCGGGACATGGGCTATGGCTACACCTTC	CASSYPNRDMGYGYTF
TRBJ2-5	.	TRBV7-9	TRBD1	TGTGCCAGCAGCTTACGACAGGGAGTGGTGGAGACCCAGTACTTC	CASSLRQGVVETQYF
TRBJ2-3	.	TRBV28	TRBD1	TGTGCCAGCAGTTTATACTTGACAGGGGATACGCAGTATTTT	CASSLYLTGDTQYF
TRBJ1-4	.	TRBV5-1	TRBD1	TGCGCCAGCAGCTTAAGCGGGACAGGGGAGGAAAAACTGTTTTTT	CASSLSGTGEEKLFF
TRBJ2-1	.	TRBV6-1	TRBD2	TGTGCCAGCAGTGAAGGGGGGGGAGTAACCCTACGCTACAATGAGCAGTTCTTC	CASSEGGGVTLRYNEQFF
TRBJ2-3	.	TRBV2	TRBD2	TGTGCCAGCAGTGATACTAGCGGGAGCACAGATACGCAGTATTTT	CASSDTSGSTDTQYF
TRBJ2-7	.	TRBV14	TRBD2	TGTGCCAGCAGCCAAGGGGCTAGCGGATCCTACGAGCAGTACTTC	CASSQGASGSYEQYF
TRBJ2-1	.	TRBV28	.	TGTGCCAGCAGTTACGGGGGCTACAATGAGCAGTTCTTC	CASSYGGYNEQFF
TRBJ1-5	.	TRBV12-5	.	TGTGCTAGTGGTTTTGGGAGGAGCAATCAGCCCCAGCATTTT	CASGFGRSNQPQHF
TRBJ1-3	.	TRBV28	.	TGTGCCAGCAGTTTGACAAGGGGGGGCTCTGGAAACACCATATATTTT	CASSLTRGGSGNTIYF
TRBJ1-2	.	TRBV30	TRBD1	TGTGCCTGGAGTGTACAGCCAGGGGGTAACTATGGCTACACCTTC	CAWSVQPGGNYGYTF
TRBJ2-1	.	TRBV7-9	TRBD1	TGTGCCAGTAGCACAGGGGACCCCTCTACTTCCTACAATGAGCAGTTCTTC	CASSTGDPSTSYNEQFF
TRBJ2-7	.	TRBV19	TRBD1	TGTGCCAGTAGTATCGAGGGACAGGGTGTCCACGAGCAGTACTTC	CASSIEGQGVHEQYF
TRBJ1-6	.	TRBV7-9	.	TGTGCCAGCAGCTTCGGTTTGGCCCGGGATTCACCCCTCCACTTT	CASSFGLARDSPLHF
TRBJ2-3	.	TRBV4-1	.	TGCGCCAGCAGCCAAGTAAACCTAGTCAGCACAGATACGCAGTATTTT	CASSQVNLVSTDTQYF
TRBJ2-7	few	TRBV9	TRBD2	TGTGCCAGCAGCGTGACTAGCGGGAGGGGCGAGCAGTACTTC	CASSVTSGRGEQYF
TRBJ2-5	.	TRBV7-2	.	TGTGCCAGCAGCTTAAGAGGAGGGGAGACCCAGTACTTC	CASSLRGGETQYF
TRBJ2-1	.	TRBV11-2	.	TGTGCCAGCAGCTTAGCCTTACCGTCGGGGAACGAGCAGTTCTTC	CASSLALPSGNEQFF
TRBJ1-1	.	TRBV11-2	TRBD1	TGTGCCAGCAGCAGACCCGGGACAGGGGTTTGGAACACTGAAGCTTTCTTT	CASSRPGTGVWNTEAFF
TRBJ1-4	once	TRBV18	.	TGTGCCAGCTCACCCCAGAGGTCGGATGAAAAACTGTTTTTT	CASSPQRSDEKLFF